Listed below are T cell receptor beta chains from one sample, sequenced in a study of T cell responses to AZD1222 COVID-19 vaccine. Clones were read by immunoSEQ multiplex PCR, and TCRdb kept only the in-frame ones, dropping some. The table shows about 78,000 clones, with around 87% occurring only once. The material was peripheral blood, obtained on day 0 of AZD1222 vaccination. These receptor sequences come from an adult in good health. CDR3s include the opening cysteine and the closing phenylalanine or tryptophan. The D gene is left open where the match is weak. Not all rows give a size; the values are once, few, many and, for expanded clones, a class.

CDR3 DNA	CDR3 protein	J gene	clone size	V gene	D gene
TGTGCCAGTAGTCGGGACCGGGACTACAATCAGCCCCAGCATTTT	CASSRDRDYNQPQHF	TRBJ1-5	-	TRBV19	-
TGTGCCAGCAGTCCTCGTCGCGGGAGTAGTGAGACCCAGTACTTC	CASSPRRGSSETQYF	TRBJ2-5	-	TRBV27	TRBD2
TGCGCCAGCAGTTCCGACAGGGTGCAGCCCCAGCATTTT	CASSSDRVQPQHF	TRBJ1-5	-	TRBV10-2	TRBD1
TGCGCCAGCAGCCTGGGGGGACTAGATTACAATGAGCAGTTCTTC	CASSLGGLDYNEQFF	TRBJ2-1	-	TRBV5-1	TRBD2
TGTGCCAGCTCACCAATTCAAAGTAGCAATCAGCCCCAGCATTTT	CASSPIQSSNQPQHF	TRBJ1-5	-	TRBV18	-
TGTGCCAGCAGCGCCACCGGAGGCGGCTACACCTTC	CASSATGGGYTF	TRBJ1-2	-	TRBV9	-
TGCGCCAGCAACTCTGACACGGGCTACGAGCAGTACTTC	CASNSDTGYEQYF	TRBJ2-7	-	TRBV5-1	-
TGTGCCAGTAGTCGACAGGGTACGAGCGGCTACACCTTC	CASSRQGTSGYTF	TRBJ1-2	-	TRBV19	TRBD1
TGTGCCAGCAGCCTGACTCCTACTCTCAACTATGGCTACACCTTC	CASSLTPTLNYGYTF	TRBJ1-2	-	TRBV7-2	-
TGTGCCAGCAGCCAGGGTGGCAGGGGGCACTATGGCTACACCTTC	CASSQGGRGHYGYTF	TRBJ1-2	-	TRBV7-8	TRBD1
TGTGCCACCTTATTGACAGGGGCCTCCTATAGCAATCAGCCCCAGCATTTT	CATLLTGASYSNQPQHF	TRBJ1-5	once	TRBV21-1	-
TGCGCCAGCAGCTTGGCAGTTCGAGGGAATGAGCAGTTCTTC	CASSLAVRGNEQFF	TRBJ2-1	-	TRBV5-1	-
TGTGCCAGTAGTTCGCAGGGGGAGGGTGAAGCTTTCTTT	CASSSQGEGEAFF	TRBJ1-1	-	TRBV19	TRBD1
TGTGCCAGCAGCGAACGGACTAGCGGGAGGGGAAAGTACAATGAGCAGTTCTTC	CASSERTSGRGKYNEQFF	TRBJ2-1	-	TRBV21-1	-
TGTGCCAGCAGCCCTACAGGGTACTCTGGAAACACCATATATTTT	CASSPTGYSGNTIYF	TRBJ1-3	-	TRBV7-9	-
TGTGCCAGCAGCTTGGCCCCGAGGACTAGTTGGTTCGGTGAGCAGTTCTTC	CASSLAPRTSWFGEQFF	TRBJ2-1	-	TRBV5-4	TRBD2
TGTGCCAGCAGCGACAGGGGAATGTTGGGCTACACCTTC	CASSDRGMLGYTF	TRBJ1-2	-	TRBV3-1/TRBV3-2	TRBD1
TGTGCCAGCAGGGACCTTTATCGGAGTGAGCAGTTCTTC	CASRDLYRSEQFF	TRBJ2-1	-	TRBV27	-
TGCGCCAGCAGCTTGGGGAGCTCTGGAAACACCATATATTTT	CASSLGSSGNTIYF	TRBJ1-3	-	TRBV5-1	-
TGTGCCAGCACCCGGACTAGCGGGAGTTGGAACAATGAGCAGTTCTTC	CASTRTSGSWNNEQFF	TRBJ2-1	few	TRBV11-2	TRBD2
TGTGCCAGCAGCTTAGGTGACCGTAGCACAGATACGCAGTATTTT	CASSLGDRSTDTQYF	TRBJ2-3	-	TRBV7-9	-
TGTGCCAGCAGCTTTCTCTACGGTAAGGACGAGCAGTACTTC	CASSFLYGKDEQYF	TRBJ2-7	-	TRBV7-9	-
TGTGCCAGCAGCTCCTACGGGGGGAACTATGGCTACACCTTC	CASSSYGGNYGYTF	TRBJ1-2	-	TRBV11-2	-
TGTGCCAGCAGTGAATCTCCCGGGGCCGCTTATGGCTACACCTTC	CASSESPGAAYGYTF	TRBJ1-2	-	TRBV6-1	-
TGTGCCAGCACGGTGGGAGCCTACAATGAGCAGTTCTTC	CASTVGAYNEQFF	TRBJ2-1	-	TRBV12-3/TRBV12-4	-
TGCAGTGCTAGTACACAGCGGGGGAACAATGAGCAGTTCTTC	CSASTQRGNNEQFF	TRBJ2-1	-	TRBV20-1	TRBD2
TGTGCCAGCAGCCTACTCCGCTACGAGCAGTACTTC	CASSLLRYEQYF	TRBJ2-7	-	TRBV11-1	-
TGTGCCAGCAGCCACCCAGGAGGAGGGGGCCGGGAGCTGTTTTTT	CASSHPGGGGRELFF	TRBJ2-2	few	TRBV4-2	-
TGCGCCAGCAGCTTGGACGGCCGCAGGAGCACAGATACGCAGTATTTT	CASSLDGRRSTDTQYF	TRBJ2-3	-	TRBV5-1	-
TGCAGCGCCGACGAACTAGCGGGAGGTGAGACCCAGTACTTC	CSADELAGGETQYF	TRBJ2-5	-	TRBV29-1	TRBD2
TGTGCTAGTAGGACAGGGCAAAACACTGAAGCTTTCTTT	CASRTGQNTEAFF	TRBJ1-1	-	TRBV12-5	TRBD1
TGTGCCAGCTCAGCGGGACAGGATGGCTACACCTTC	CASSAGQDGYTF	TRBJ1-2	-	TRBV18	TRBD1
TGTGCCAGCAGGGGGGAATGGGACCGCCGCCGCAATGAGCAGTTCTTC	CASRGEWDRRRNEQFF	TRBJ2-1	-	TRBV7-9	-
TGTGCCAGCGGGCCGATAAATCAGCCCCAGCATTTT	CASGPINQPQHF	TRBJ1-5	once	TRBV3-1/TRBV3-2	-
TGTGCCAGCAGCCAAGAATGGGAGTATGGCTACACCTTC	CASSQEWEYGYTF	TRBJ1-2	-	TRBV4-2	-
TGTGCCAGCAGAAGGGACAGCTTCAATTCACCCCTCCACTTT	CASRRDSFNSPLHF	TRBJ1-6	-	TRBV6-5	TRBD1
TGTGCCAGCACTAATCTGTGGGGGGGTGGCGGAGATTACAATGAGCAGTTCTTC	CASTNLWGGGGDYNEQFF	TRBJ2-1	-	TRBV5-5	TRBD2
TGCGCCAGCAGCCAAGCAGGGGGCCTCTCTGGAAACACCATATATTTT	CASSQAGGLSGNTIYF	TRBJ1-3	-	TRBV4-1	TRBD1
TGTGCCAGCAGCTTAGTGGGTGGGGATGAGCAGTTCTTC	CASSLVGGDEQFF	TRBJ2-1	-	TRBV13	-
TGTGCCAGCAGCCAAGACGCGGGAGCCAAAAACATTCAGTACTTC	CASSQDAGAKNIQYF	TRBJ2-4	-	TRBV14	-
TGTGCCAGCAGCTTAAATCGGGAGAGACCTTACAATGAGCAGTTCTTC	CASSLNRERPYNEQFF	TRBJ2-1	-	TRBV7-3	-
TGCGCCAGCAGCCAAACAGAAGGAAGCTCTGGGGCCAACGTCCTGACTTTC	CASSQTEGSSGANVLTF	TRBJ2-6	-	TRBV4-1	-
TGTGCCAGTTGGGACCGCAGCTCTGGAAACACCATATATTTT	CASWDRSSGNTIYF	TRBJ1-3	once	TRBV19	-
TGTGCCAGCAGTGCAGAGGAGACAGTACGCATGATGCCCCAGCATTTT	CASSAEETVRMMPQHF	TRBJ1-5	-	TRBV2	-
TGTGCCACCAGAGACGGAACTCAAGAGACCCAGTACTTC	CATRDGTQETQYF	TRBJ2-5	-	TRBV24-1	-
TGTGCCAGTCAAATCAGGATTGCAGAGACCCAGTACTTC	CASQIRIAETQYF	TRBJ2-5	-	TRBV6-1	-
TGTGCCAGCACCCTAGGGGGAGTTGGAACCGGGGAGCTGTTTTTT	CASTLGGVGTGELFF	TRBJ2-2	few	TRBV28	-
TGTGCCTCTAGGGGTAGCAGCCCCTCCTATAATTCACCCCTCCACTTT	CASRGSSPSYNSPLHF	TRBJ1-6	-	TRBV27	-
TGTGCCACCGAGGGCAGGGGGCAGACAGATACGCAGTATTTT	CATEGRGQTDTQYF	TRBJ2-3	once	TRBV24-1	TRBD1
TGTGCCAGTAGGGACAGGGGAGTCTACGAGCAGTACTTC	CASRDRGVYEQYF	TRBJ2-7	-	TRBV19	TRBD1
TGTGCCAGCAGTGAATTTGGGGACATTCAGTACTTC	CASSEFGDIQYF	TRBJ2-4	-	TRBV25-1	-
TGTGCCAGCAGCTTAGGTACGGGACCCTACGAGCAGTACTTC	CASSLGTGPYEQYF	TRBJ2-7	-	TRBV7-2	-
TGTGCCAGCAGTTCTTGGACTAGCGGTAGCTCCTACGAGCAGTACTTC	CASSSWTSGSSYEQYF	TRBJ2-7	few	TRBV27	TRBD2
TGCGCCAGCAGACCGACAGGCATAAACTCCTACGAGCAGTACTTC	CASRPTGINSYEQYF	TRBJ2-7	-	TRBV4-1	-